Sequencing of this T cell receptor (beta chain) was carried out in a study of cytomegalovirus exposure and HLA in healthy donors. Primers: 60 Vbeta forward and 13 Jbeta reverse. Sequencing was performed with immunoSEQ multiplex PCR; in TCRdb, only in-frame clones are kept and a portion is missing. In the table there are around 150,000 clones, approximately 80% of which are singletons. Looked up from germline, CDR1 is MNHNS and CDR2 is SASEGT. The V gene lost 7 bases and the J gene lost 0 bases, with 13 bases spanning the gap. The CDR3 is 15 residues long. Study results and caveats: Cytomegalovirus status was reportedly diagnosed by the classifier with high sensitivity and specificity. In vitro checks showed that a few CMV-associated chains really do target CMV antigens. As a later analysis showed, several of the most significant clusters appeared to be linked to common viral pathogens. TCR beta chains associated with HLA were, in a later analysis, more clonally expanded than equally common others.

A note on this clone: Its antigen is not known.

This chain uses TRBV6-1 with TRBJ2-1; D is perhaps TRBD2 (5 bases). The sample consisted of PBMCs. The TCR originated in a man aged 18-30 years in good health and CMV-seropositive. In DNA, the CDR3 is TGTGCCAGCATAGCGATCAAGGGCTCCTACAATGAGCAGTTCTTC. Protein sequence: CASIAIKGSYNEQFF.